One sample yielded the 22 T cell receptor beta chains listed below, sequenced in a study of CD8 T cells in Susac syndrome. Reverse transcription of about 0.5 to 1 ug RNA was carried out with random hexamers. TCRdb used MiXCR to reprocess the immunoSEQ multiplex PCR reads, holding one entry per CDR3 protein. Counted here are roughly 120,000 distinct CDR3 sequences, more than 90% occurring once; the ten biggest clones make up roughly 0.087%. Sequences were obtained from CD4+ T cells from PBMCs. The source is a human donor in good health.

CDR3 coding DNA: TGTGCCAGCAGTCACGGACAGGGGAACTCTGGGGCCAACGTCCTGACTTTC. Translated: CASSHGQGNSGANVLTF. The chain links TRBV13 to TRBJ2-6; 9 positions agree with TRBD1. The CDR3 loop spans 17 amino acids. The junction had 6 bases not matched to a gene; V was cut back by 6 bases and J by 0 bases. From germline, CDR1 is PRHDT and CDR2 FYEKMQ (reference sequence).

Here the CDR3 reads CASSLGPSGGTGELFF. CDR3 nucleotide sequence: TGTGCCAGCAGCTTGGGCCCTAGCGGAGGTACCGGGGAGCTGTTTTTT. This chain links TRBV5-4 with TRBJ2-2; TRBD2 agrees at 7 bases. With V trimmed by 0 bases and J by 5 bases, 7 bases remained unmatched. Germline V CDR1 and CDR2: SGHNT, YYREEE (reference sequence). This CDR3 region has 16 residues.

The V gene is TRBV2, the J gene TRBJ2-2; possibly TRBD1 or TRBD2 for D (5 bases each). CDR3 length: 14 amino acids. V was trimmed by 6 bases and J by 0 bases, leaving 8 bases between them. Per the germline V gene, CDR1 is SNHLY and CDR2 is FYNNEI. CDR3 protein: CASRGTANTGELFF. CDR3 in DNA: TGTGCCAGCAGAGGGACGGCGAACACCGGGGAGCTGTTTTTT. The complete variable domain, with remaining parts taken from reference TRBV2 and TRBJ2-2, reads EPEVTQTPSHQVTQMGQEVILRCVPISNHLYFYWYRQILGQKVEFLVSFYNNEISEKSEIFDDQFSVERPDGSNFTLKIRSTKLEDSAMYFCASRGTANTGELFFGEGSRLTVL.

This chain connects TRBV18 to TRBJ2-2, with D possibly being TRBD2 (6 bases). Germline CDR1 is KGHSH and CDR2 is LQKENI. The CDR3 length is 15 residues. Trimming took 2 bases from V and 1 from J, leaving 8 bases between them. CDR3 DNA: TGTGCCAGCTCACCAAGCGGGTGGAACACCGGGGAGCTGTTTTTT. It codes for CASSPSGWNTGELFF.

The chain carries TRBV7-2 and TRBJ1-1, with D unresolved. Germline values: CDR1 SGHTA, CDR2 FQGNSA. This CDR3 has 14 amino acids. V gave up 0 bases and J gave up 9 bases, with 14 bases separating them. CDR3 sequence (DNA): TGTGCCAGCAGCTTAGCGTCCAACCGGGAAAAAGCTTTCTTT. Amino acid sequence: CASSLASNREKAFF.

This clonotype was counted a few times. The chain links TRBV29-1 to TRBJ2-7, with TRBD2 matching 9 bases. Germline CDR1 is SQVTM and CDR2 is ANQGSEA. V shed 6 bases, J shed 3 bases, and the junction held 3 bases outside the gene matches. The CDR3 has 12 residues. The DNA for the CDR3 is TGCAGCGTGGAGACTAGCGGCTACGAGCAGTACTTC. It encodes CSVETSGYEQYF.

This rearrangement joins TRBV19 to TRBJ2-1; D tentatively fits TRBD1 or TRBD2 (5 bases each). V was clipped by 1 base and J by 6 bases, with 16 bases between them. From germline, CDR1 is LNHDA and CDR2 SQIVND (reference sequence). There are 16 residues in the CDR3. Written as DNA, the CDR3 is TGTGCCAGTAGTATAGGGGGGACCCTGAAGAGCAATGAGCAGTTCTTC. It specifies CASSIGGTLKSNEQFF.

CDR3 in amino acids: CASSFSGRGNNEQFF. CDR3 coding DNA: TGTGCCAGCAGCTTTAGCGGGAGGGGCAATAATGAGCAGTTCTTC. The rearrangement links TRBV5-4 to TRBJ2-1, with 11 bases aligning to TRBD2. The CDR3 runs to 15 residues. CDR1 and CDR2 from the germline V gene are SGHNT and YYREEE (reference sequence). V was clipped by 2 bases and J by 7 bases; unmatched bases: 5.

DNA for the CDR3: TGTGCCAGCAGCGAGGCCCCGGGACAGGGGGGAAACGAGCAGTACTTC. This encodes CASSEAPGQGGNEQYF. This sequence joins TRBV5-4 and TRBJ2-7, with 11 bases that match TRBD1. The ends lost 4 bases at V and 5 bases at J; junction bases unmatched: 11. The CDR3 runs 16 residues. Germline loops: CDR1 SGHNT, CDR2 YYREEE (reference sequence).

A single count supports this clonotype. The chain employs TRBV7-2 and TRBJ2-7, with 13 bases fitting TRBD2. From germline, CDR1 is SGHTA and CDR2 FQGNSA. V trimming: 2 bases; J trimming: 0 bases; junction bases outside the gene matches: 1. The CDR3 has 16 amino acids. The DNA of the CDR3 is TGTGCCAGCAGCTTAAGGACTAGCGGGAGCTCCTACGAGCAGTACTTC. Amino acid sequence: CASSLRTSGSSYEQYF.

This clonotype was seen only a few times. V is TRBV7-2 and J is TRBJ2-7, with TRBD2 matching over 11 bases. Per germline, CDR1 SGHTA and CDR2 FQGNSA. The CDR3 is 13 residues long. The trim removed 5 bases at V and 12 bases at J, leaving 9 bases unmatched. The CDR3 bases are TGTGCCAGCAGCCCGACACTAGCGGGAGTACCGTACTTC. This codes for CASSPTLAGVPYF.

This CDR3 reads CASSSRQGIDEKLFF. The CDR3 DNA follows: TGTGCCAGCAGTTCCCGCCAAGGGATAGATGAAAAACTGTTTTTT. The rearrangement uses TRBV27 and TRBJ1-4; no definite D call. Germline values: CDR1 MNHEY, CDR2 SMNVEV (reference sequence). Between the trimmed V and J ends, which lost 4 bases and 6 bases, there was a span of 15 bases. This CDR3 is 15 amino acids long.

The V call is TRBV3-1, the J call TRBJ1-2; D perhaps matches TRBD1 (5 bases). Per the germline V gene, CDR1 is LGHDT and CDR2 is YNNKEL (reference sequence). Trimming left V 8 bases short and J 1 base short, with 11 bases between. CDR3 length: 13 residues. The CDR3 loop reads CASSDRINYGYTF. DNA of the CDR3: TGTGCCAGCTCTGACAGAATTAACTATGGCTACACCTTC.

The chain couples TRBV2 to TRBJ2-2; 9 bases line up with TRBD2. CDR1 is SNHLY, CDR2 FYNNEI, per germline. V was clipped by 4 bases and J by 4 bases; unmatched bases: 4. This CDR3 region has 15 residues. CDR3 protein: CASSVAGVGTGELFF. CDR3 in DNA: TGTGCCAGCAGTGTAGCGGGAGTAGGCACCGGGGAGCTGTTTTTT.

V gene TRBV6-6 combines with J gene TRBJ2-2; tentative D call: TRBD1 (5 bases). V was cut by 2 bases and J by 7 bases, with 11 bases left in between. The CDR3 has 14 amino acids. Germline CDR1 is MNHNY and CDR2 is SVGAGI (reference sequence). The CDR3 coding sequence is TGTGCCAGCAGTTACCTCGCAGGGTTCGGGGAGCTGTTTTTT. It is translated as CASSYLAGFGELFF.

The chain employs TRBV5-4 and TRBJ2-1, with unresolved D. Per the germline V gene, CDR1 is SGHNT and CDR2 is YYREEE (reference sequence). V lost 0 bases, J lost 10 bases, and 11 bases lay in between. This CDR3 is 13 amino acids long. The CDR3 here is CASSLVVGGEQFF. In DNA, the CDR3 is TGTGCCAGCAGCTTGGTGGTGGGTGGGGAGCAGTTCTTC.

The rearrangement joins TRBV5-1 to TRBJ2-7; D tentatively reads TRBD1 or TRBD2 (5 bases each). Germline lookup yields CDR1 SGHRS and CDR2 YFSETQ. The V end lost 2 bases, the J end lost 6 bases, and 15 bases lay between the germline ends. The CDR3 is made up of 14 amino acids. CDR3 sequence reads: CASSLRDGSTEQYF. CDR3 DNA: TGCGCCAGCAGCTTAAGGGACGGATCGACCGAGCAGTACTTC.

The J gene is TRBJ2-1, the V gene TRBV29-1, with 7 bases that match TRBD2. The junction had 7 bases not matched to a gene; V was cut back by 8 bases and J by 0 bases. Germline V gene data show CDR1 as SQVTM and CDR2 as ANQGSEA. This CDR3 spans 14 amino acids. CDR3 region: CSHGGGSSYNEQFF. In DNA, the CDR3 is TGCAGCCATGGGGGAGGGAGCTCCTACAATGAGCAGTTCTTC.

J is TRBJ2-3 and V is TRBV12-5, with 7 bases matching TRBD2. Losses at the gene ends were 1 base for V and 2 bases for J; bases not matched to a gene: 9. The CDR3 spans 17 residues. Germline V gives CDR1 LGHNT, CDR2 FRNRAP. The DNA of the CDR3 is TGTGCTAGTGGTTTGGATCTAGCGGCGACCCTCACAGATACGCAGTATTTT. It codes for CASGLDLAATLTDTQYF.

J is TRBJ2-2 and V is TRBV6-8, with no clear D. V lost 9 bases, J lost 2 bases, and 4 bases lay in between. This CDR3 comprises 11 residues. Germline V gene data show CDR1 as MNHGY and CDR2 as SAAAGT. The CDR3 bases are TGTGCCAGGATAAACACCGGGGAGCTGTTTTTT. Protein: CARINTGELFF.

The V and J genes are TRBV12-3 or TRBV12-4 and TRBJ2-1; 7 nucleotides match TRBD2. The junction had 4 bases not matched to a gene; V was cut back by 2 bases and J by 6 bases. The CDR3 length is 14 residues. DNA for the CDR3: TGTGCCAGCAGTTTACTAGCGGCGACCAATGAGCAGTTCTTC. The encoded protein is CASSLLAATNEQFF.

This rearrangement joins TRBV25-1 to TRBJ2-5; D gene uncertain. This CDR3 has 12 amino acids. V lost 4 bases and J lost 6, with 9 bases in between. Germline assignment: CDR1 MGHDK and CDR2 SYGVNS. The CDR3 sequence: CASSAGMKTQYF. Here the CDR3 DNA reads TGTGCCAGCAGTGCTGGGATGAAGACCCAGTACTTC.